The 26 T cell receptor beta chains in this list originate from one sample, sequenced in a study of CD8+ T cells in alopecia areata. Extracted from the samples, RNA was reverse transcribed into cDNA to serve as the sequencing template. TCRdb's copy holds only in-frame clones and misses some; the assay was immunoSEQ multiplex PCR. The sample consists of over 50,000 clones, roughly half of them appearing once. Material: CD8+ T cells sorted from blood, obtained at week 0. Source of these receptors: a human donor with alopecia areata.

V and J are TRBV7-9 and TRBJ1-1; D is uncertain. CDR3 length: 12 residues. CDR1 and CDR2 from the germline V gene are SEHNR and FQNEAQ (reference sequence). V was cut by 3 bases and J by 0 bases, with 2 bases left in between. The CDR3 spells CASSLMNTEAFF. CDR3 in DNA: TGTGCCAGCAGCTTGATGAACACTGAAGCTTTCTTT.

The chain couples TRBV7-9 to TRBJ2-1; TRBD2 matches at 10 bases. V was pared by 4 bases and J by 0 bases, with 9 bases of the junction left unmatched. The V gene's germline CDR1 is SEHNR and CDR2 FQNEAQ (reference sequence). CDR3 length equals 18 residues. CDR3 nucleotide sequence: TGTGCCAGCAGCTCCCGGACTAGCGGAGGAAACTCCTACAATGAGCAGTTCTTC. Translated: CASSSRTSGGNSYNEQFF.

This clone was detected a few times. Other DNA variants within this sample encode the same CDR3. The genes are TRBV29-1 and TRBJ2-7; D might be TRBD1 (5 bases). Trimming pared 5 bases from V and 4 bases from J, leaving 15 bases between. CDR1 SQVTM and CDR2 ANQGSEA come from the germline V gene. This CDR3 is 13 amino acids long. CDR3 sequence: CSVLPTDLYEQYF. CDR3 nucleotide sequence: TGCAGCGTTCTCCCGACAGATTTATACGAGCAGTACTTC.

The chain links TRBV30 to TRBJ1-2, with 7 nucleotides matching TRBD1. V lost 1 base to trimming and J lost 0 bases; unmatched junction nucleotides: 8. The CDR3 is 16 amino acids. Germline V gene lookup returns CDR1 GTSNPN and CDR2 SVGIG (reference sequence). For the CDR3, the DNA is TGTGCCTGGAGTGCGGAGCGGACAGGAGCTAACTATGGCTACACCTTC. As protein: CAWSAERTGANYGYTF.

This sequence joins TRBV6-5 and TRBJ2-7, with TRBD2 as a possible D gene (6 bases). Germline assignment: CDR1 MNHEY and CDR2 SVGAGI. CDR3 length: 14 amino acids. V was shortened by 2 bases and J by 3 bases, with 11 bases between the two germline ends. CDR3 in amino acids: CASSYRLAYYEQYF. CDR3 coding DNA: TGTGCCAGCAGTTACCGGCTAGCGTACTACGAGCAGTACTTC.

This clone was picked up a small number of times. The chain is built from TRBV4-1 and TRBJ1-2; D not resolved. This CDR3 contains 14 residues. V was shortened by 0 bases and J by 7 bases, with 12 bases between the two germline ends. The germline CDR1 and CDR2 sequences are MGHRA and YSYEKL. The CDR3 is CASSQDPGVGGYTF. The DNA for the CDR3 is TGCGCCAGCAGCCAAGATCCAGGAGTTGGTGGCTACACCTTC.

The rearrangement joins TRBV5-4 to TRBJ2-3; the D gene is possibly TRBD2 (6 bases). The V gene lost 2 bases and the J gene lost 6 bases, with 13 bases spanning the gap. The CDR3 has 14 residues. The germline V gene has CDR1 SGHNT and CDR2 YYREEE (reference sequence). The CDR3: CASSLASGLDTQYF. The CDR3 DNA sequence: TGTGCCAGCAGCTTAGCCAGCGGGCTTGATACGCAGTATTTT.

The rearrangement joins TRBV13 to TRBJ2-3, with 7 bases aligning to TRBD2. The germline V gene has CDR1 PRHDT and CDR2 FYEKMQ (reference sequence). The CDR3 has 18 amino acids. After removal of 1 base from V and 2 bases from J, the junction contained 12 bases not matched to a gene. The chain's CDR3 is CASSLAGRSPSPTDTQYF. For the CDR3, the DNA is TGTGCCAGCAGCTTAGCCGGGAGGTCCCCCTCCCCCACAGATACGCAGTATTTT.

This clone was counted at least ten times. This sequence joins TRBV5-6 and TRBJ1-1; TRBD1 aligns across 9 bases. The CDR3 is 17 amino acids. With V trimmed by 0 bases and J by 5 bases, 11 bases remained unmatched. Germline CDR1 is SGHDT and CDR2 is YYEEEE. CDR3 DNA: TGTGCCAGCAGCTTGGTTAAGCCGGGACAGGGACGGACTGAAGCTTTCTTT. It yields the protein CASSLVKPGQGRTEAFF.

The chain links TRBV4-1 to TRBJ2-2; TRBD1 matches at 7 bases. Germline loops: CDR1 MGHRA, CDR2 YSYEKL. This CDR3 has 14 residues. J was trimmed by 5 bases and V by 0 bases; bases with no gene match: 0. In nucleotides, the CDR3 is TGCGCCAGCAGCCAAGAACAGGGGACCGGGGAGCTGTTTTTT. Amino acids: CASSQEQGTGELFF.

This clone was observed a handful of times. The chain combines TRBV15 with TRBJ2-5; a weak D match, TRBD1 (6 bases). V gave up 5 bases and J gave up 3 bases, with 16 bases separating them. The CDR3 loop spans 15 amino acids. Per the germline V gene, CDR1 is LNHNV and CDR2 is YYDKDF (reference sequence). The CDR3 DNA reads as TGTGCCACCAGCGGAATACTACAGGGAGAAGAGACCCAGTACTTC. This codes for CATSGILQGEETQYF. Full variable domain (missing parts from reference TRBV15 and TRBJ2-5): DAMVIQNPRYQVTQFGKPVTLSCSQTLNHNVMYWYQQKSSQAPKLLFHYYDKDFNNEADTPDNFQSRRPNTSFCFLDIRSPGLGDTAMYLCATSGILQGEETQYFGPGTRLLVL.

The J gene is TRBJ2-2, the V gene TRBV30; 7 bases align to TRBD1. CDR3 length: 15 residues. Trimming cost V 7 bases and J 0 bases; bases outside gene matches: 8. Germline CDR1 reads GTSNPN; CDR2 reads SVGIG (reference sequence). The CDR3 protein is CASFPGQTNTGELFF. Written as DNA, the CDR3 is TGTGCCTCCTTCCCGGGACAGACGAACACCGGGGAGCTGTTTTTT.

The genes are TRBV30 and TRBJ1-2; TRBD1 might be the D (5 bases). This CDR3 has 15 amino acids. V was clipped by 0 bases and J by 7 bases, with 18 bases between them. CDR1 is GTSNPN, CDR2 SVGIG, per germline (reference sequence). CDR3 sequence reads: CAWSVGDRRHGGYTF. The CDR3 DNA reads as TGTGCCTGGAGTGTAGGGGACCGACGGCACGGTGGCTACACCTTC.

Here the CDR3 reads CASSPGGAYNEQFF. The DNA for the CDR3 is TGTGCCAGCAGCCCAGGGGGCGCCTACAATGAGCAGTTCTTC. The chain carries TRBV7-2 and TRBJ2-1; 8 bases are shared with TRBD1. This CDR3 is built from 14 residues. Germline trimming cut 5 bases from V and 2 bases from J; bases unmatched to any gene: 2. Germline-derived CDR1 and CDR2 are SGHTA and FQGNSA.

This sequence joins TRBV6-6 and TRBJ1-5; no definite D call. CDR1 MNHNY and CDR2 SVGAGI come from the germline V gene (reference sequence). This CDR3 spans 13 amino acids. V lost 5 bases and J lost 4, with 9 bases in between. The CDR3 sequence: CASSTRSNQPQHF. CDR3 nucleotide sequence: TGTGCCAGCAGTACCCGTTCAAATCAGCCCCAGCATTTT.

This chain connects TRBV29-1 to TRBJ2-7; 7 bases line up with TRBD1. Unmatched junction bases numbered 12, after V lost 4 bases and J lost 9 bases. The CDR3 is made up of 13 amino acids. The germline V gene has CDR1 SQVTM and CDR2 ANQGSEA. CDR3 in amino acids: CSVGGAGGRGQYF. DNA of the CDR3: TGCAGCGTTGGAGGGGCAGGGGGAAGGGGGCAGTACTTC.

V is TRBV7-8 and J is TRBJ2-1; 14 bases are shared with TRBD2. Germline V gene data show CDR1 as SGHVS and CDR2 as FQNEAQ. The CDR3 length is 18 residues. The V and J ends lost 1 base and 7 bases, in that order; junction bases with no gene match: 9. As DNA, the CDR3 is TGTGCCAGCAGCTTAGAGGGACTAGCGGGAGCCCGTTTAAATGAGCAGTTCTTC. It codes for CASSLEGLAGARLNEQFF.

This chain uses TRBV29-1 with TRBJ1-2; D is unresolved. V lost 6 bases and J 0 bases, leaving 2 bases between the germline ends. The CDR3 has 10 residues. Germline CDR1 and CDR2: SQVTM and ANQGSEA. The CDR3 nucleotides are TGCAGCGTACCTAACTATGGCTACACCTTC. It codes for CSVPNYGYTF.

This clone appeared once. V usage is TRBV2 and J usage is TRBJ2-3, with TRBD2 identical over 10 bases. The CDR3 contains 16 residues. CDR1 and CDR2 from the germline V gene are SNHLY and FYNNEI. Germline trimming cut 6 bases from V and 3 bases from J; bases unmatched to any gene: 9. The CDR3 loop is CASSGEREGLTDTQYF. The CDR3 DNA reads as TGTGCCAGCAGCGGGGAGCGGGAGGGGCTAACAGATACGCAGTATTTT.

V usage is TRBV30 and J usage is TRBJ2-7; tentative D call: TRBD1 (7 bases). The V end was cut by 6 bases, the J end by 5 bases, with 14 bases between. This CDR3 has 12 amino acids. Germline values: CDR1 GTSNPN, CDR2 SVGIG (reference sequence). CDR3 sequence (DNA): TGTGCCTGTATTCCAGGGGGGCACGAGCAGTACTTC. Translated: CACIPGGHEQYF.

The chain has TRBV15 and TRBJ2-1; D is unresolved. Between the trimmed V and J ends, which lost 8 bases and 8 bases, there was a span of 13 bases. The CDR3 consists of 12 residues. Germline V gives CDR1 LNHNV, CDR2 YYDKDF (reference sequence). The CDR3 protein is CATPHRPHEQFF. As DNA, the CDR3 is TGTGCCACCCCTCACCGGCCCCATGAGCAGTTCTTC.

This rearrangement joins TRBV5-6 to TRBJ2-6; D is undetermined. The CDR3 is 18 residues long. Germline assignment: CDR1 SGHDT and CDR2 YYEEEE. Deletions cut 0 bases from V and 0 bases from J, with 13 bases between. This CDR3 is CASSLEVTPFSGANVLTF. The DNA for the CDR3 is TGTGCCAGCAGCTTGGAGGTTACACCCTTCTCTGGGGCCAACGTCCTGACTTTC.

V is TRBV15 and J is TRBJ1-5; TRBD1 might be the D (5 bases). This CDR3 spans 11 amino acids. The germline CDR1 and CDR2 sequences are LNHNV and YYDKDF (reference sequence). Trimming removed 5 bases at V and 12 bases at J, with 11 bases between. The DNA of the CDR3 is TGTGCCACCAGCGGGGCGACAGTCCAGCATTTT. Protein sequence: CATSGATVQHF.

V and J are TRBV12-5 and TRBJ2-1; D gene unclear. The CDR3 sequence is 12 residues long. Germline-derived CDR1 and CDR2 are LGHNT and FRNRAP. V dropped 3 bases and J dropped 7 bases, with 7 bases sitting between them. The chain's CDR3 is CASGFGSNEQFF. In nucleotides, the CDR3 is TGTGCTAGTGGTTTTGGGTCGAATGAGCAGTTCTTC. The whole variable domain, remainder taken from reference TRBV12-5 and TRBJ2-1, is DARVTQTPRHKVTEMGQEVTMRCQPILGHNTVFWYRQTMMQGLELLAYFRNRAPLDDSGMPKDRFSAEMPDATLATLKIQPSEPRDSAVYFCASGFGSNEQFFGPGTRLTVL.

J is TRBJ2-5 and V is TRBV15; TRBD2 aligns across 13 bases. Germline-derived CDR1 and CDR2 are LNHNV and YYDKDF (reference sequence). The CDR3 contains 18 residues. The V and J ends lost 0 bases and 3 bases, in that order; junction bases with no gene match: 7. The CDR3 spells CATSRDIAGLAGKETQYF. Written as DNA, the CDR3 is TGTGCCACCAGCAGAGATATTGCGGGACTAGCGGGGAAAGAGACCCAGTACTTC.

This clone showed up just a few times. The V and J genes are TRBV29-1 and TRBJ2-1, with 7 bases identical to TRBD1. After removal of 6 bases from V and 6 bases from J, the junction contained 8 bases not matched to a gene. Per germline, CDR1 SQVTM and CDR2 ANQGSEA. The CDR3 totals 13 residues. The CDR3: CSVSRDRINEQFF. CDR3 in DNA: TGCAGCGTGTCCCGGGACAGAATCAATGAGCAGTTCTTC.